The 9 T cell receptor beta chains listed next were all sequenced from one sample in a study of cytomegalovirus exposure and HLA in healthy donors. PCR involved 60 Vbeta and 13 Jbeta primers. Sequencing was performed with immunoSEQ multiplex PCR; in TCRdb, only in-frame clones are kept and a portion is missing. This sample carries 130,000 to 150,000 clones, 65% to 85% of them seen once, and the ten largest clones take more than 3%. Sample: PBMCs. The receptors were gathered from a male donor in good health and CMV-seronegative.

This clone has only a few counts. The CDR3 DNA follows: TGTGCCAGCAGTTGGCGGACTAGCACAGATACGCAGTATTTT. Protein: CASSWRTSTDTQYF. This chain links TRBV6-6 with TRBJ2-3, with D possibly matching TRBD2 (5 bases). Germline-derived CDR1 and CDR2 are MNHNY and SVGAGI (reference sequence). V lost 4 bases to trimming and J lost 0 bases, with 8 bases between them. The CDR3 contains 14 residues.

The chain has TRBV5-4 and TRBJ1-2, with 7 bases matching TRBD1. Germline V gene data show CDR1 as SGHNT and CDR2 as YYREEE (reference sequence). The CDR3 loop spans 13 amino acids. Trimming at V came to 5 bases and at J to 6 bases, leaving 7 bases not matched to a gene. The CDR3 here is CASRRDSIHGYTF. The CDR3 DNA reads TGTGCCAGCAGACGGGACAGCATTCATGGCTACACCTTC.

In nucleotides, the CDR3 is TGTGCCAGCAGTGTTACGCACAGGGATCAGCCCCAGCATTTT. Its translation is CASSVTHRDQPQHF. This chain uses TRBV6-5 with TRBJ1-5, with D perhaps TRBD1 (6 bases). Trimming took 5 bases from V and 5 from J, leaving 13 bases between them. The CDR3 has 14 amino acids. Looked up from germline, CDR1 is MNHEY and CDR2 is SVGAGI.

V usage is TRBV9 and J usage is TRBJ2-3; TRBD1 aligns across 8 bases. Germline V CDR1 and CDR2: SGDLS, YYNGEE. CDR3 size: 14 residues. J was trimmed by 4 bases and V by 4 bases; bases with no gene match: 5. CDR3 DNA: TGTGCCAGCAGCCTGGACAGGGTCCCAGATACGCAGTATTTT. Protein product: CASSLDRVPDTQYF.

This chain connects TRBV7-6 to TRBJ1-5, with no clear D. The CDR3 has 16 residues. V lost 1 base and J 7 bases, leaving 17 bases between the germline ends. Germline loops: CDR1 SGHVS, CDR2 FNYEAQ. CDR3 coding DNA: TGTGCCAGCAGCTTAGGTGGGTACGGGTCTTGGCAGCCCCAGCATTTT. Translation: CASSLGGYGSWQPQHF.

The chain joins TRBV14 to TRBJ1-5; D uncertain. CDR3 length: 13 residues. V was clipped by 2 bases and J by 7 bases, with 9 bases between them. Per germline, CDR1 SGHDN and CDR2 FVKESK. DNA for the CDR3: TGTGCCAGCAGCCAAACGGGAGGACAGCCCCAGCATTTT. As protein: CASSQTGGQPQHF. Full variable domain (rest looked up from reference TRBV14 and TRBJ1-5): EAGVTQFPSHSVIEKGQTVTLRCDPISGHDNLYWYRRVMGKEIKFLLHFVKESKQDESGMPNNRFLAERTGGTYSTLKVQPAELEDSGVYFCASSQTGGQPQHFGDGTRLSIL.

The rearrangement links TRBV29-1 to TRBJ2-5; possible D gene TRBD1, 5 bases. The CDR3 runs 13 residues. Trimming shortened V by 3 bases and J by 3 bases, and 11 bases separated the two germline ends. The germline gives CDR1 SQVTM, CDR2 ANQGSEA. The CDR3 here is CSVDGRTKETQYF. CDR3 DNA: TGCAGCGTTGATGGACGGACAAAAGAGACCCAGTACTTC.

The chain carries TRBV2 and TRBJ1-1; D not certain. Germline V gene lookup returns CDR1 SNHLY and CDR2 FYNNEI. This CDR3 is 14 amino acids long. The ends were cut back, 2 bases at V and 8 bases at J, with 15 bases in the middle. CDR3 protein: CASSEKRGPPEAFF. CDR3 nucleotides: TGTGCCAGCAGTGAAAAGCGAGGTCCTCCCGAAGCTTTCTTT.

The chain combines TRBV6-1 with TRBJ2-5; D unclear. The CDR3 contains 13 residues. Trimming cost V 0 bases and J 4 bases, with 6 bases left between them. The germline CDR1 and CDR2 sequences are MNHNS and SASEGT. The DNA for the CDR3 is TGTGCCAGCAGTGAAGCGCTAGGAGAGACCCAGTACTTC. It translates to CASSEALGETQYF.